This T cell receptor beta chain was sequenced for a study of cytomegalovirus exposure and HLA in healthy donors. Study-wide results and limits: Further analysis was carried out later, and it showed several of the most significant clusters appearing linked to common viral pathogens.

A remark on this clone: The antigen remains undetermined.

Primers for the PCR totalled 60 Vbeta and 13 Jbeta. Repertoires were generated with immunoSEQ multiplex PCR, while TCRdb's copy carries only in-frame clones and drops some. The data contain about 93,000 clones, approximately 72% of them singletons. Germline CDR1 MDHEN, CDR2 SYDVKM. The CDR3 contains 11 residues. The V and J ends lost 4 bases and 5 bases respectively, with 5 bases between them. The sequencing input was PBMCs. This receptor was identified in a woman aged 40 to 50 in good health and CMV-seronegative. The chain uses TRBV28 and TRBJ2-5; D uncertain. CDR3 nucleotide sequence: TGTGCCAGCAGTTCGAGGGAGACCCAGTACTTC. Amino acids: CASSSRETQYF. The full variable domain, with the rest looked up from reference TRBV28 and TRBJ2-5, is DVKVTQSSRYLVKRTGEKVFLECVQDMDHENMFWYRQDPGLGLRLIYFSYDVKMKEKGDIPEGYSVSREKKERFSLILESASTNQTSMYLCASSSRETQYFGPGTRLLVL.